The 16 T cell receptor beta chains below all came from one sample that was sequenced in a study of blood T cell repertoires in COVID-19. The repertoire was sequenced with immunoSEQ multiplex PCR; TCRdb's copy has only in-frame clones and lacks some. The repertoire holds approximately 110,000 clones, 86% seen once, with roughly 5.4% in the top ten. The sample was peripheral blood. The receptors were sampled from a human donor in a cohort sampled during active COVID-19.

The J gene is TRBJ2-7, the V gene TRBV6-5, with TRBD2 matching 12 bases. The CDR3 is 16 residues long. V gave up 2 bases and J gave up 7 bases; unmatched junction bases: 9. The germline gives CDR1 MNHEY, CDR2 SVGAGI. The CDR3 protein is CASSYHPGLAGIEQYF. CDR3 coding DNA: TGTGCCAGCAGTTACCACCCGGGACTAGCGGGTATAGAGCAGTACTTC.

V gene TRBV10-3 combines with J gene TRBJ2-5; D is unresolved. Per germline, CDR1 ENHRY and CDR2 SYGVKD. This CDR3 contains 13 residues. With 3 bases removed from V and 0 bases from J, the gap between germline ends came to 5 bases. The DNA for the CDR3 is TGTGCCATCAGTGAAGCGTACCAAGAGACCCAGTACTTC. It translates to CAISEAYQETQYF.

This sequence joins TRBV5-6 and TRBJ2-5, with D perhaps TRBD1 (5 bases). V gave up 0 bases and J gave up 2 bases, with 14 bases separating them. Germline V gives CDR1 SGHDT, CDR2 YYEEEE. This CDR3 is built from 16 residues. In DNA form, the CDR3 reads TGTGCCAGCAGCTTGGTAGGACCACAGGTACAAGAGACCCAGTACTTC. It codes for CASSLVGPQVQETQYF. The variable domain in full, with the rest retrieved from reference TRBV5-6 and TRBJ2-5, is DAGVTQSPTHLIKTRGQQVTLRCSPKSGHDTVSWYQQALGQGPQFIFQYYEEEERQRGNFPDRFSGHQFPNYSSELNVNALLLGDSALYLCASSLVGPQVQETQYFGPGTRLLVL.

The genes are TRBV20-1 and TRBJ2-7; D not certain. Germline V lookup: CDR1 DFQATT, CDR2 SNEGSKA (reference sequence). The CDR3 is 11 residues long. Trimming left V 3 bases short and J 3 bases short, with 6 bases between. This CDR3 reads CSARNSYEQYF. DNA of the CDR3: TGCAGTGCTAGGAATAGCTACGAGCAGTACTTC.

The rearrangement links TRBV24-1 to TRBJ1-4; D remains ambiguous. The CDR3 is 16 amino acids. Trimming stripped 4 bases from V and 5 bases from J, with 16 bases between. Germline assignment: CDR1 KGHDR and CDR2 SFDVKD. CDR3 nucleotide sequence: TGTGCCACCAGTGACCCGAGACACGGAACAAATGAAAAACTGTTTTTT. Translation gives CATSDPRHGTNEKLFF.

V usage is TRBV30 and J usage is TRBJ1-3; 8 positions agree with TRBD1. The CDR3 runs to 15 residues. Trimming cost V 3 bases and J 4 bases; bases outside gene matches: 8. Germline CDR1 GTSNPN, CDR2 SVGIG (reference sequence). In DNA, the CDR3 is TGTGCCTGGAGACCGACAGGGGAAATCGGAAACACCATATATTTT. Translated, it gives CAWRPTGEIGNTIYF.

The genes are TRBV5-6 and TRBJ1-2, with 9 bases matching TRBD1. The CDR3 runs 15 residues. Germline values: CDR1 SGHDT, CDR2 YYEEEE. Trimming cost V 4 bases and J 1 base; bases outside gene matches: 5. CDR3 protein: CASSPDRGGNYGYTF. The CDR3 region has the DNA TGTGCCAGCAGCCCGGACAGGGGAGGTAACTATGGCTACACCTTC.

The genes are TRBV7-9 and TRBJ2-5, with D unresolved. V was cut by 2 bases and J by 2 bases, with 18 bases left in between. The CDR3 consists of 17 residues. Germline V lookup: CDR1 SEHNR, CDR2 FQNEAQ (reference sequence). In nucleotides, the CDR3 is TGTGCCAGCAGCTTAAATCGATATTCAGGCAGGCAAGAGACCCAGTACTTC. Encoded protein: CASSLNRYSGRQETQYF.

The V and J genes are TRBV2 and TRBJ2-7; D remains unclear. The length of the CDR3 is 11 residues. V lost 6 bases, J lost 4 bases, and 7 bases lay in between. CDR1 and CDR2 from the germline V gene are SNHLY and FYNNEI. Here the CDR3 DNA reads TGTGCCAGCAGCTCAGTGTACGAGCAGTACTTC. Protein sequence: CASSSVYEQYF.

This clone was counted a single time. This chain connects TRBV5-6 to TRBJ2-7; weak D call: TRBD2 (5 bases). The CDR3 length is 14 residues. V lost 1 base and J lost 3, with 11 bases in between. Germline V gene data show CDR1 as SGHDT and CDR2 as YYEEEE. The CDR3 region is CASSLTGSRYEQYF. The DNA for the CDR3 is TGTGCCAGCAGCTTGACGGGATCGCGCTACGAGCAGTACTTC. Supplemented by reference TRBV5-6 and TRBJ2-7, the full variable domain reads DAGVTQSPTHLIKTRGQQVTLRCSPKSGHDTVSWYQQALGQGPQFIFQYYEEEERQRGNFPDRFSGHQFPNYSSELNVNALLLGDSALYLCASSLTGSRYEQYFGPGTRLTVT.

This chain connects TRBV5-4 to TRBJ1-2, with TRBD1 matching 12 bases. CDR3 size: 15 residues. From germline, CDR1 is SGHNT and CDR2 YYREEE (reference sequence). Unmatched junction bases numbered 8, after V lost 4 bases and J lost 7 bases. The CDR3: CASSHRDRGRGGYTF. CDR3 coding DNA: TGTGCCAGCAGCCACCGGGACAGGGGGCGCGGTGGCTACACCTTC. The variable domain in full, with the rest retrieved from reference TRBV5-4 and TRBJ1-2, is ETGVTQSPTHLIKTRGQQVTLRCSSQSGHNTVSWYQQALGQGPQFIFQYYREEENGRGNFPPRFSGLQFPNYSSELNVNALELDDSALYLCASSHRDRGRGGYTFGSGTRLTVV.

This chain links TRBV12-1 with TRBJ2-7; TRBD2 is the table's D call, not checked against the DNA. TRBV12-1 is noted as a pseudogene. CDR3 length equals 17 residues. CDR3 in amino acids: CASSSRSGSTPFYEQYF. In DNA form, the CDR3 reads TGTGCCAGCAGCTCGCGTAGCGGGAGTACCCCCTTCTACGAGCAGTACTTC.

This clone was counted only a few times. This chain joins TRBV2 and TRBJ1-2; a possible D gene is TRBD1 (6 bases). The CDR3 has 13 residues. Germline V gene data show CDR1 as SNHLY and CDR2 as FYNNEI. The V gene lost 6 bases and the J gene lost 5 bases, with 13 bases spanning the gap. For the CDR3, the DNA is TGTGCCAGCAGGACGTCAAGGGGGTATGGCTACACCTTC. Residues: CASRTSRGYGYTF.

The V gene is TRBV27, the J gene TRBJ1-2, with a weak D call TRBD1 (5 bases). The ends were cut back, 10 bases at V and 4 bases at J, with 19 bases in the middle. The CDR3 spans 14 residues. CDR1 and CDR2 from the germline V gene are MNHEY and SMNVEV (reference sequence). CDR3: CAIKRGDGAYGYTF. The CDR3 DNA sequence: TGTGCCATAAAACGGGGGGACGGAGCCTATGGCTACACCTTC.

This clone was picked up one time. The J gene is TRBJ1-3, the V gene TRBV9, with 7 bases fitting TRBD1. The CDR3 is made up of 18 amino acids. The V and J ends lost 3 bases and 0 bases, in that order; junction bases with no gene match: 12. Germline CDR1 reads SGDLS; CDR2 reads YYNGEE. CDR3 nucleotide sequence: TGTGCCAGCAGCGACCGGGACAGCCAACCGGGCTCTGGAAACACCATATATTTT. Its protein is CASSDRDSQPGSGNTIYF.

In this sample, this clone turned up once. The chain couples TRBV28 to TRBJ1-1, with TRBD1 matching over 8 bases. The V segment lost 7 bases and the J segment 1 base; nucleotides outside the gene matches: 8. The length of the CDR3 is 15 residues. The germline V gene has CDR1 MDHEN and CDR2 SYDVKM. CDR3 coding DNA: TGTGCCAGCACCCTCCCCGGGACAGGGAACACTGAAGCTTTCTTT. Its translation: CASTLPGTGNTEAFF.